Each of the 25 T cell receptor beta chains below was sequenced from the same sample in a study of blood T cell repertoires in COVID-19. Clones were read by immunoSEQ multiplex PCR, and TCRdb kept only the in-frame ones, dropping some. The sample consists of fewer than 250,000 clones, around four fifths of them appearing once. Sequencing was performed on peripheral blood. The source of these receptors is a woman in her seventies with active or convalescent COVID-19.

The chain combines TRBV5-1 with TRBJ1-1, with D unclear. The CDR3 totals 13 residues. From germline, CDR1 is SGHRS and CDR2 YFSETQ. Between the trimmed V and J ends, which lost 2 bases and 2 bases, there was a span of 7 bases. The CDR3 loop is CASSFGENTEAFF. CDR3 bases: TGCGCCAGCAGCTTCGGAGAAAACACTGAAGCTTTCTTT.

The chain is built from TRBV11-2 and TRBJ2-4; D is undetermined. Germline V CDR1 and CDR2: SGHAT, FQNNGV. This CDR3 region has 15 residues. Trimming pared 2 bases from V and 2 bases from J, leaving 10 bases between. The DNA of the CDR3 is TGTGCCAGCAGCTTACCTTGGCGGACCAAAAACATTCAGTACTTC. Translating gives CASSLPWRTKNIQYF.

The J gene is TRBJ1-2, the V gene TRBV7-9; D unresolved. V lost 5 bases and J lost 7, with 11 bases in between. CDR1 and CDR2 from the germline V gene are SEHNR and FQNEAQ (reference sequence). The CDR3 extends over 12 amino acids. CDR3 amino acids: CASSDSGLGYTF. The CDR3 nucleotides read TGTGCCAGCAGCGATTCAGGACTTGGCTACACCTTC.

The chain carries TRBV5-1 and TRBJ2-5; D perhaps matches TRBD1 (6 bases). V dropped 3 bases and J dropped 2 bases, with 11 bases sitting between them. The CDR3 runs 14 residues. The germline CDR1 and CDR2 sequences are SGHRS and YFSETQ. The CDR3 DNA follows: TGCGCCAGCAGCTCAACAGGGATTCAAGAGACCCAGTACTTC. Amino acids: CASSSTGIQETQYF.

The rearrangement links TRBV6-1 to TRBJ1-2, with D possibly TRBD1 on 6 matching bases. CDR3 length: 13 amino acids. The V gene lost 3 bases and the J gene lost 5 bases, with 10 bases spanning the gap. The germline V gene encodes CDR1 MNHNS and CDR2 SASEGT. For the CDR3, the DNA is TGTGCCAGCAGTGAGGTACAGGGTTATGGCTACACCTTC. The encoded protein is CASSEVQGYGYTF.

Here the CDR3 reads CASRPGTGRNTGELFF. The CDR3, as DNA: TGTGCCAGCAGGCCCGGGACAGGGCGCAACACCGGGGAGCTGTTTTTT. The chain combines TRBV5-6 with TRBJ2-2; 9 bases align to TRBD1. The junction had 7 bases not matched to a gene; V was cut back by 5 bases and J by 2 bases. Germline lookup yields CDR1 SGHDT and CDR2 YYEEEE. The CDR3 totals 16 residues.

This clone occurred a few times. The chain is built from TRBV7-3 and TRBJ2-2; 9 nucleotides line up with TRBD1. Germline values: CDR1 SGHTA, CDR2 FQGTGA. This CDR3 is 15 amino acids long. V gave up 3 bases and J gave up 7 bases; unmatched junction bases: 6. CDR3: CASSLSQGADGELFF. DNA for the CDR3: TGTGCCAGCAGCTTGTCACAGGGGGCCGACGGGGAGCTGTTTTTT.

The gene calls are TRBV27 and TRBJ2-1; 8 bases map to TRBD2. J gave up 6 bases and V 3 bases, and 7 bases lay outside the gene matches. The CDR3 is made up of 15 amino acids. CDR1 MNHEY and CDR2 SMNVEV come from the germline V gene (reference sequence). CDR3 nucleotides: TGTGCCAGCAGTTTGGCAGCGGGAGTCGGCAATGAGCAGTTCTTC. Encoded protein: CASSLAAGVGNEQFF.

This clone was recorded a few times. The chain uses TRBV5-1 and TRBJ2-6; 8 bases are shared with TRBD1. The ends lost 4 bases at V and 2 bases at J; junction bases unmatched: 5. Germline CDR1 SGHRS, CDR2 YFSETQ. The CDR3 consists of 16 residues. The CDR3 coding sequence is TGCGCCAGCAGCCCGAAACAGGGGGCTGGGGCCAACGTCCTGACTTTC. This encodes CASSPKQGAGANVLTF.

This sequence joins TRBV4-1 and TRBJ2-1, with TRBD2 matching 8 bases. Germline trimming cut 3 bases from V and 4 bases from J; bases unmatched to any gene: 8. CDR1 MGHRA and CDR2 YSYEKL come from the germline V gene. This CDR3 comprises 16 residues. The CDR3 reads CASSQILAERYNEQFF. DNA for the CDR3: TGCGCCAGCAGCCAGATACTAGCGGAACGGTACAATGAGCAGTTCTTC.

The chain couples TRBV5-1 to TRBJ2-3, with D possibly being TRBD2 (5 bases). The CDR3 has 20 residues. Trimming cost V 0 bases and J 3 bases, with 26 bases left between them. CDR1 is SGHRS and CDR2 is YFSETQ in the germline V gene. In DNA form, the CDR3 reads TGCGCCAGCAGCTTGGCCAGAGGGAGTAGCCGGAGTGGGAAGACAGATACGCAGTATTTT. It encodes CASSLARGSSRSGKTDTQYF.

V and J are TRBV21-1 and TRBJ2-5; TRBD2, the D gene given by the table, was not confirmed from the DNA. TRBV21-1 is assigned pseudogene status. The CDR3 length is 16 residues. CDR3 sequence (DNA): TGTGCCAGCAGCAAAGCGTCTCTAGCACGGAAAGAGACCCAGTACTTC. This codes for CASSKASLARKETQYF.

The chain recombines TRBV19 with TRBJ2-1, with 11 bases matching TRBD2. The germline V gene has CDR1 LNHDA and CDR2 SQIVND (reference sequence). J gave up 0 bases and V 4 bases, and 5 bases lay outside the gene matches. CDR3 length equals 17 residues. The CDR3 DNA is TGTGCCAGTAGTAAATCGGGACTAGCGGACTCCTACAATGAGCAGTTCTTC. Translated: CASSKSGLADSYNEQFF.

Comments on this clone: Other DNA sequences in this sample translate to the same CDR3. The chain carries TRBV4-1 and TRBJ2-3, with D hard to call. V gave up 0 bases and J gave up 4 bases, with 8 bases separating them. This CDR3 spans 14 amino acids. Germline V gene data show CDR1 as MGHRA and CDR2 as YSYEKL. The CDR3 region has the DNA TGCGCCAGCAGCCAAGAAGGTGAGGCAGATACGCAGTATTTT. Its translation: CASSQEGEADTQYF.

J is TRBJ2-1 and V is TRBV4-1; D gene ambiguous. The CDR3 totals 13 residues. V was trimmed by 4 bases and J by 6 bases, leaving 10 bases between them. CDR1 and CDR2 (germline): MGHRA, YSYEKL. The CDR3 DNA reads as TGCGCCAGCAGCCGAGTTCCTGGCAATGAGCAGTTCTTC. It specifies CASSRVPGNEQFF.

The J gene is TRBJ2-5, the V gene TRBV5-1, with D maybe TRBD2 (7 bases). The CDR3 consists of 15 residues. The germline CDR1 and CDR2 sequences are SGHRS and YFSETQ. V shed 4 bases and J shed 4 bases, with 17 bases lying between them. Here the CDR3 reads CASSPGRGRAETQYF. The CDR3 DNA reads as TGCGCCAGCAGCCCGGGGCGGGGGCGGGCAGAGACCCAGTACTTC.

The chain recombines TRBV28 with TRBJ1-3, with 9 bases aligning to TRBD1. With V trimmed by 6 bases and J by 4 bases, 4 bases remained unmatched. The germline V gene has CDR1 MDHEN and CDR2 SYDVKM. The CDR3 has 14 amino acids. The CDR3 protein is CASRYGTGGNTIYF. CDR3 DNA: TGTGCCAGCAGATACGGGACAGGGGGAAACACCATATATTTT.

The rearrangement uses TRBV3-1 (or the pseudogene TRBV3-2) and TRBJ2-1, with 7 bases that match TRBD2. In germline, CDR1 is LGHDT, CDR2 YNNKEL (reference sequence). Losses at the gene ends were 3 bases for V and 6 bases for J; bases not matched to a gene: 8. The CDR3 spans 15 residues. CDR3 region: CASSHLAEALNEQFF. CDR3 DNA sequence: TGTGCCAGCAGCCATCTAGCGGAAGCTCTCAATGAGCAGTTCTTC.

This chain links TRBV28 with TRBJ2-5, with 7 bases aligning to TRBD2. Germline CDR1 and CDR2: MDHEN and SYDVKM. With V trimmed by 3 bases and J by 5 bases, 6 bases remained unmatched. The CDR3 is 14 residues long. DNA of the CDR3: TGTGCCAGCAGTTTCAGGGAGGGTAGTGAGACCCAGTACTTC. Its protein product is CASSFREGSETQYF.

The J gene is TRBJ2-3, the V gene TRBV19; 9 bases are shared with TRBD2. With V trimmed by 4 bases and J by 4 bases, 6 bases remained unmatched. Germline V CDR1 and CDR2: LNHDA, SQIVND (reference sequence). The CDR3 has 15 residues. CDR3 amino acids: CASSTSGNTADTQYF. CDR3 bases: TGTGCCAGTAGTACTAGCGGGAACACGGCAGATACGCAGTATTTT.

The chain joins TRBV9 to TRBJ2-3; D is perhaps TRBD2 (5 bases). The CDR3 is made up of 15 amino acids. From germline, CDR1 is SGDLS and CDR2 YYNGEE. V lost 0 bases and J 2 bases, leaving 10 bases between the germline ends. CDR3 loop: CASSVVRGLTDTQYF. The CDR3 DNA reads TGTGCCAGCAGCGTAGTACGCGGACTCACAGATACGCAGTATTTT.

The CDR3 loop is CASSVGGVVTEAFF. The CDR3 nucleotides read TGTGCCAGCAGCGTAGGGGGCGTCGTGACTGAAGCTTTCTTT. V and J are TRBV9 and TRBJ1-1; a weak D match, TRBD1 (5 bases). The CDR3 has 14 amino acids. The V gene lost 0 bases and the J gene lost 5 bases, with 11 bases spanning the gap. The germline CDR1 and CDR2 sequences are SGDLS and YYNGEE.

The rearrangement uses TRBV19 and TRBJ2-2; 7 bases map to TRBD2. Trimming at V came to 3 bases and at J to 5 bases, leaving 15 bases not matched to a gene. Per germline, CDR1 LNHDA and CDR2 SQIVND (reference sequence). CDR3 length equals 18 residues. The CDR3 DNA reads TGTGCCAGTAGTATTTGGGCCGGGGGAGGGCCCCGGACCGGGGAGCTGTTTTTT. It specifies CASSIWAGGGPRTGELFF.

The J gene is TRBJ1-4, the V gene TRBV28; TRBD1 is a possible D gene (5 bases). Trimming removed 4 bases at V and 0 bases at J, with 12 bases between. Germline V gives CDR1 MDHEN, CDR2 SYDVKM. This CDR3 is 16 amino acids long. The CDR3 here is CASSYTGRATNEKLFF. Here the CDR3 DNA reads TGTGCCAGCAGTTACACAGGCAGAGCAACTAATGAAAAACTGTTTTTT.

The chain links TRBV14 to TRBJ2-5, with 7 bases lining up with TRBD1. From germline, CDR1 is SGHDN and CDR2 FVKESK. J gave up 4 bases and V 4 bases, and 3 bases lay outside the gene matches. The CDR3 has 13 amino acids. This chain's CDR3 is CASSPPGGETQYF. Written as DNA, the CDR3 is TGTGCCAGCAGCCCGCCAGGGGGAGAGACCCAGTACTTC. Together with reference TRBV14 and TRBJ2-5, the CDR3 gives the full variable domain: EAGVTQFPSHSVIEKGQTVTLRCDPISGHDNLYWYRRVMGKEIKFLLHFVKESKQDESGMPNNRFLAERTGGTYSTLKVQPAELEDSGVYFCASSPPGGETQYFGPGTRLLVL.